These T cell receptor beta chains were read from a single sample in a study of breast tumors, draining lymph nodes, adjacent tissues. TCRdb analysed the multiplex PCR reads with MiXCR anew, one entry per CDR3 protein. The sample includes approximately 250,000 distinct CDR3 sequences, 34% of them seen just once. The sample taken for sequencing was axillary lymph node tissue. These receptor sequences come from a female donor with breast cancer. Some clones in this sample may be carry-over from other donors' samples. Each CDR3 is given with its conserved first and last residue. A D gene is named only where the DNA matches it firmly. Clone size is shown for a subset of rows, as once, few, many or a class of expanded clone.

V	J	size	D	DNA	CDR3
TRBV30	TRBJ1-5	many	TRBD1	TGTGCCTGGAGTTTAGACAGGGCGAATCAGCCCCAGCATTTT	CAWSLDRANQPQHF
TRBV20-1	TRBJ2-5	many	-	TGCAGTGCTAGAGATGAAGGCATGGAGACCCAGTACTTC	CSARDEGMETQYF
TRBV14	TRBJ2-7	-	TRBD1	TGTGCCAGCAGCCAACTACTGGGACAGGGGGCGCACGCGCAGTACTTC	CASSQLLGQGAHAQYF
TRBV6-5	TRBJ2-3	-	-	TGTGCCAGCAGTTACCGGAGAATCGGGGGTACGCAGTATTTT	CASSYRRIGGTQYF
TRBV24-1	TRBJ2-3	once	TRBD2	TGTGCCACCAGTGATGCACTAGCGGGGGCCACAGATACGCAGTATTTT	CATSDALAGATDTQYF
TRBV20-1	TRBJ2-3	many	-	TGCAGTGCTAGAGACGGTCTAGGTAGGACAGATACGCAGTATTTT	CSARDGLGRTDTQYF
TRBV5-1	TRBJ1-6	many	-	TGCGCCAGCAGCTTGGGGGAAGGAGGGAATTCACCCCTCCACTTT	CASSLGEGGNSPLHF
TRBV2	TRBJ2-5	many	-	TGTGCCAGCAGTAAGGGACCAAGTCAAGAGACCCAGTACTTC	CASSKGPSQETQYF
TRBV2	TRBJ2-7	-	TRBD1	TGTGCCAGCAGAGCTGGGACAGGGGTGGGTAACGAGCAGTACTTC	CASRAGTGVGNEQYF
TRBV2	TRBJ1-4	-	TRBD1	TGTGCCAGCAATCGGCAGGGGGTGGCTAATGAAAAACTGTTTTTT	CASNRQGVANEKLFF
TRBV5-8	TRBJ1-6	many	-	TGTGCCAGCACCTACACAGCGAGCTCCTATAATTCACCCCTCCACTTT	CASTYTASSYNSPLHF
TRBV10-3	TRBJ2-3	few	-	TGTGCCATCAGCCGGGACCGCGACTCCAGCACAGATACGCAGTATTTT	CAISRDRDSSTDTQYF
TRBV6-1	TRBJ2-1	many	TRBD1	TGTGCCAGCACGGGCAGGGGGAATGAGCAGTTCTTC	CASTGRGNEQFF
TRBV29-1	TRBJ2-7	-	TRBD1	TGCAGCGCTGGCGGACAGGGGGCGTCGGAGTGCGAGCAGTACTTC	CSAGGQGASECEQYF
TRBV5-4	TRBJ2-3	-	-	TGTGCCAGCAGCCCTAAGCGGACCCCTGACACAGATACGCAGTATTTT	CASSPKRTPDTDTQYF
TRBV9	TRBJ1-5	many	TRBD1	TGTGCCAGCAGCAAGGGACAGGGATTCAGTCAGCCCCAGCATTTT	CASSKGQGFSQPQHF
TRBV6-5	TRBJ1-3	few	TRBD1	TGTGCCGGCAGTTACAAGGGGGCTAAAAACACCATATATTTT	CAGSYKGAKNTIYF
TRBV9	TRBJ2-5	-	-	TGTGCCAGCAGCGTAGCTGGGGACGAGACCCAGTACTTC	CASSVAGDETQYF
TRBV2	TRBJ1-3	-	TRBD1	TGTGCCCGGACAGGGGCGAACACCATATATTTT	CARTGANTIYF
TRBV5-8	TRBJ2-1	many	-	TGTGCCAGCAGCTTGGGCCAGATCCAGTTGTATGAGCAGTTCTTC	CASSLGQIQLYEQFF
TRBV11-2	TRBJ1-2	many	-	TGTGCCAGCAGCTTAGATTTGACTACTGGGACACTGGCTGGCTACACCTTC	CASSLDLTTGTLAGYTF
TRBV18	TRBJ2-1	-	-	TGTGCCAGCTCACCACCGTCGAGGGGATTTATGGCGGAGCAGTTCTTC	CASSPPSRGFMAEQFF
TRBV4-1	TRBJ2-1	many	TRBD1	TGCGCCAGCAGCCACCTCAAGGACAGGGCATGGGAGCAGTTCTTC	CASSHLKDRAWEQFF
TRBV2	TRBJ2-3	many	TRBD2	TGTGCCAGCAGTGGCCAGCGGGGGGATTGGGATACGCAGTATTTT	CASSGQRGDWDTQYF
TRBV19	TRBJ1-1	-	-	TGTGCCAGCAGCTTCCAGGGCCCCCGTATGGACACTGAAGCTTTCTTT	CASSFQGPRMDTEAFF
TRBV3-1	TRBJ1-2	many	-	TGTGCCAGCAGCCAAGAAACGGCCGGCCACTATGGCTACACCTTC	CASSQETAGHYGYTF
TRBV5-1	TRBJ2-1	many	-	TGCGCCAGCAGCTTGGGGGACTCCCCTGCCTACAATGAGCAGTTCTTC	CASSLGDSPAYNEQFF
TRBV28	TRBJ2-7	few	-	TGTGCCAGCAGTTGGGGCCGAGGGGAGCAGTACTTC	CASSWGRGEQYF
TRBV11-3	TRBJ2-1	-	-	TGTGCCAGCAGTTACAGGGAGGGTGAGCAGTTCTTC	CASSYREGEQFF
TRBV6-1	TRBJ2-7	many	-	TGTGCCAGCAGTGCCTACAGGGCGGACTACGAGCAGTACTTC	CASSAYRADYEQYF
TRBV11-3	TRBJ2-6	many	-	TGTGCCAGCAGCTTTAGAGGGGGTAGACAGTTCTCTGGGGCCAACGTCCTGACTTTC	CASSFRGGRQFSGANVLTF
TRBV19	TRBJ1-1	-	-	TGTGCCAGTAGGCAGACTCGGGTCGCTGAAGCTTTCTTT	CASRQTRVAEAFF
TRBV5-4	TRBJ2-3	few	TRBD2	TGTGCCAGCAGCTTCCGACTAGCGGGGAGCACAGATACGCAGTATTTT	CASSFRLAGSTDTQYF
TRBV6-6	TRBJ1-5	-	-	TGTGCCAGCAGTCATACGGGTTTTGGCAATCAGCCCCAGCATTTT	CASSHTGFGNQPQHF
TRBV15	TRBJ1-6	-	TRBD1	TGTGCCACCAGCAGAGGGACAGGGGGTAATTCACCCCTCCACTTT	CATSRGTGGNSPLHF
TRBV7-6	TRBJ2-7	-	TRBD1	TGTGCCAGCAGCTCCCCAAAGGCCGGGACAGGGGACACCTACGAGCAGTACTTC	CASSSPKAGTGDTYEQYF
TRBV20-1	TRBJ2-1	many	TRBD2	TGCAGTGCTAGGCAACTAGCGGGGGGGCCTGATGAGCAGTTCTTC	CSARQLAGGPDEQFF
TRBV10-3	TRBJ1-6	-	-	TGTGCCATCAGTGCCTCGGCGGGGGTGATGAATTCACCCCTCCACTTT	CAISASAGVMNSPLHF
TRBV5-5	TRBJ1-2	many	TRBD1	TGTGCCAGCAGCGCGAGACAGGGGAGTAACTATGGCTACACCTTC	CASSARQGSNYGYTF
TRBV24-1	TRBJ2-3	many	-	TGTGCCACCAGTGCTCAACTCACAGATACGCAGTATTTT	CATSAQLTDTQYF
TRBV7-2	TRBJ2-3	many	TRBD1	TGTGCCAGCAGCACCCGGGACAGGGGGCAAGCAGATACGCAGTATTTT	CASSTRDRGQADTQYF
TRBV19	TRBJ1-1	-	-	TGTGCCAGTAGTATAGACCCACAGCGGATGAACACTGAAGCTTTCTTT	CASSIDPQRMNTEAFF
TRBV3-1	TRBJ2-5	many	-	TGTGCCAGCAGACACACCACGGGACAAGGGATTACCCAGTACTTC	CASRHTTGQGITQYF
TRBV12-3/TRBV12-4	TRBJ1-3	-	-	TGTGCCAGCAGTTTTGTGGGGCGGGGGACCATATATTTT	CASSFVGRGTIYF
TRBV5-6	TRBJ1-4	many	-	TGTGCCAGCAGCTTGGTTCGGGGGGGCCCGGGGGATGAAAAACTGTTTTTT	CASSLVRGGPGDEKLFF
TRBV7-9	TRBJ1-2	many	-	TGTGCCAGCAGCTTAGGGGAAGGGGACCACTATGGCTACACCTTC	CASSLGEGDHYGYTF
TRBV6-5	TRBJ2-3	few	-	TGTGCCAGCACCAGCGTTAGTAGCACAGATACGCAGTATTTT	CASTSVSSTDTQYF
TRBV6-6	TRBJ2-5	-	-	TGTGCCAGCAGTGGTCTAGCGAGTGAGACCCAGTACTTC	CASSGLASETQYF
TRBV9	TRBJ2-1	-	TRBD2	TGTGCCAGCAGCGTAGGCCCTAGCGGGCCGTACAATGAGCAGTTCTTC	CASSVGPSGPYNEQFF
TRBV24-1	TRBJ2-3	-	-	TGCGCCACCAGTGATTCACCTCGAGATACGCAGTATTTT	CATSDSPRDTQYF
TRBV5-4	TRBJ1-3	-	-	TGTGCCAGCAGCGGGGAAAGGGGTTACTCTGGAAACACCATATATTTT	CASSGERGYSGNTIYF
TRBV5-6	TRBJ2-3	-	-	TGTGCCAGCAGCTCGCCTATAGCAGATACGCAGTATTTT	CASSSPIADTQYF
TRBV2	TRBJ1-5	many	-	TGTGCCAGCAGTGAACAACTTATAAGCAATCAGCCCCAGCATTTT	CASSEQLISNQPQHF
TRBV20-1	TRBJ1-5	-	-	TGCAGTGCTTCTCCGGGTAGCAATCAGCCCCAGCATTTT	CSASPGSNQPQHF
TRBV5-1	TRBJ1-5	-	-	TGCGCCAGCAGCTTGGGACGGGAGCAAGATACGCAGCCCCAGCATTTT	CASSLGREQDTQPQHF
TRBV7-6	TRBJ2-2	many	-	TGTGCCAGCAGCCGCCGAGATAGAACCGGGGAGCTGTTTTTT	CASSRRDRTGELFF
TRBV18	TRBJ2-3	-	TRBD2	TGTGCCAGCCTGAGCGGGAGGGCAGATACGCAGTATTTT	CASLSGRADTQYF
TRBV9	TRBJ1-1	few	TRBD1	TGTGCCAGCAGCTCAGCGACAGGGCCGGGCACTGAAGCTTTCTTT	CASSSATGPGTEAFF
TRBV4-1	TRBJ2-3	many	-	TGCGCCAGCAGCCAAGGGGTGGCAGATACGCAGTATTTT	CASSQGVADTQYF